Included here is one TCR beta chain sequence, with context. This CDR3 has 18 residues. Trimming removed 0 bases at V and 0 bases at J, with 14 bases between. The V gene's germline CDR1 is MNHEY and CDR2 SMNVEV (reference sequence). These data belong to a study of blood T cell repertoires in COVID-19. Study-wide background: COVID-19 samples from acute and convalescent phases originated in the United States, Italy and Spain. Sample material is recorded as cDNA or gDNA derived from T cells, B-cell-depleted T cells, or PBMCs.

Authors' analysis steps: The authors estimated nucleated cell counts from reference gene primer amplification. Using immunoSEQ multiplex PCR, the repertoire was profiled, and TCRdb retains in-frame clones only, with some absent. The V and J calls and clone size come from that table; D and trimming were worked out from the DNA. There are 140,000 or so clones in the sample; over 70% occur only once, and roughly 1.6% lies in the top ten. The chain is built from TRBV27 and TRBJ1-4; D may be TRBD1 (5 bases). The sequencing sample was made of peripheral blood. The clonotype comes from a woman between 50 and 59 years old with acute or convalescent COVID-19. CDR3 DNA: TGTGCCAGCAGTTTATCGAAAGGAGACAGCCCAACTAATGAAAAACTGTTTTTT. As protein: CASSLSKGDSPTNEKLFF.